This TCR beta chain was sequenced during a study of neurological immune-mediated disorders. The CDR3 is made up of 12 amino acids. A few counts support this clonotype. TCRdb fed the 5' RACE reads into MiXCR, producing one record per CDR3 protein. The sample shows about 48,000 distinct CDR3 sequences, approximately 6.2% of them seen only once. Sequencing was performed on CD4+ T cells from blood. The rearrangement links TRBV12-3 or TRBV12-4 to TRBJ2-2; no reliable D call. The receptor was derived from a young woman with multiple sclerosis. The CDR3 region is CGAGANTGELFF. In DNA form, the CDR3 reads TGTGGAGCAGGCGCGAACACCGGGGAGCTGTTTTTT.